A selection of T cell receptor beta chains follows, all from one sample in a study of blood T cell repertoires in COVID-19. Clones were sequenced by immunoSEQ multiplex PCR, and TCRdb holds only the in-frame ones, with some missing. The sample consists of about 83,000 clones, around 86% of them appearing once. Sequencing was performed on peripheral blood. The receptors were sampled from a man older than 75 with active or convalescent COVID-19. CDR3s include the opening cysteine and the closing phenylalanine or tryptophan. D genes are given only for firm matches. Rows give clone size only sometimes, using once, few, many, or a class for an expanded clone.

V: TRBV10-2; size: -; D: TRBD2; J: TRBJ2-1; CDR3: CASSSSGRGEQFF; DNA: TGCGCCAGCAGCTCTAGCGGGAGAGGCGAGCAGTTCTTC
V: TRBV6-2/TRBV6-3; size: -; D: TRBD2; J: TRBJ2-5; CDR3: CASSYYGLAGTQETQYF; DNA: TGTGCCAGCAGTTACTACGGACTAGCGGGGACTCAAGAGACCCAGTACTTC
V: TRBV4-1; size: -; D: -; J: TRBJ2-1; CDR3: CASSQDFRRLGNEQFF; DNA: TGCGCCAGCAGCCAAGACTTTAGGCGGCTCGGGAATGAGCAGTTCTTC
V: TRBV10-3; size: -; D: -; J: TRBJ1-2; CDR3: CAISVPGVYGYTF; DNA: TGTGCCATCAGTGTCCCAGGGGTCTATGGCTACACCTTC
V: TRBV19; size: few; D: -; J: TRBJ1-2; CDR3: CASSIAGRNGYGYTF; DNA: TGTGCCAGTAGTATAGCCGGGAGGAACGGCTATGGCTACACCTTC
V: TRBV4-1; size: once; D: TRBD2; J: TRBJ2-1; CDR3: CASSQERTSYGDEQFF; DNA: TGCGCCAGCAGCCAGGAACGGACTAGCTACGGCGATGAGCAGTTCTTC
V: TRBV2; size: -; D: -; J: TRBJ1-2; CDR3: CASSVDRPSNYGYTF; DNA: TGTGCCAGCAGTGTTGACAGGCCGTCTAACTATGGCTACACCTTC
V: TRBV7-9; size: few; D: TRBD2; J: TRBJ2-5; CDR3: CASSTYRGGRARETQYF; DNA: TGTGCCAGCAGCACCTACCGTGGCGGGAGGGCCAGAGAGACCCAGTACTTC
V: TRBV6-6; size: -; D: TRBD1; J: TRBJ2-2; CDR3: CASIDRVHGELFF; DNA: TGTGCCAGCATTGACAGGGTTCACGGGGAGCTGTTTTTT
V: TRBV6-5; size: -; D: -; J: TRBJ1-1; CDR3: CASRPRSPVATEAFF; DNA: TGTGCCAGCAGGCCCCGTTCTCCCGTGGCCACTGAAGCTTTCTTT
V: TRBV18; size: -; D: TRBD2; J: TRBJ2-1; CDR3: CASSPSGSSYNEQFF; DNA: TGTGCCAGCTCACCTAGCGGGAGCTCCTACAATGAGCAGTTCTTC
V: TRBV6-5; size: once; D: TRBD2; J: TRBJ2-3; CDR3: CASRGTISTDTQYF; DNA: TGTGCCAGCAGGGGGACTATTAGCACAGATACGCAGTATTTT
V: TRBV19; size: -; D: TRBD1; J: TRBJ1-6; CDR3: CASNLQGANSPLHF; DNA: TGTGCCAGTAACCTACAGGGGGCAAACTCACCCCTCCACTTT
V: TRBV7-2; size: -; D: TRBD1; J: TRBJ1-6; CDR3: CASSPWTGGFSPLHF; DNA: TGTGCCAGCAGCCCCTGGACAGGGGGCTTTTCACCCCTCCACTTT
V: TRBV18; size: once; D: -; J: TRBJ1-1; CDR3: CASSPSGRTEAFF; DNA: TGTGCCAGCTCACCATCAGGGCGGACTGAAGCTTTCTTT
V: TRBV6-5; size: -; D: -; J: TRBJ1-4; CDR3: CASSYSMAAGEKLFF; DNA: TGTGCCAGCAGTTACTCGATGGCCGCAGGTGAAAAACTGTTTTTT
V: TRBV30; size: -; D: -; J: TRBJ1-2; CDR3: CAWSADYYGYTF; DNA: TGTGCCTGGAGTGCGGACTACTATGGCTACACCTTC
V: TRBV19; size: -; D: -; J: TRBJ1-1; CDR3: CASSIPAGPRTEAFF; DNA: TGTGCCAGTAGTATACCTGCAGGGCCCCGCACTGAAGCTTTCTTT
V: TRBV19; size: once; D: TRBD1; J: TRBJ1-1; CDR3: CASSKRQTGGRGEAFF; DNA: TGTGCCAGTAGTAAAAGACAGACAGGGGGCCGAGGGGAAGCTTTCTTT
V: TRBV19; size: -; D: -; J: TRBJ1-1; CDR3: CASAVTGYFSTEAFF; DNA: TGTGCCAGTGCTGTGACAGGTTACTTTAGCACTGAAGCTTTCTTT
V: TRBV11-2; size: once; D: -; J: TRBJ1-1; CDR3: CASSLSNRGITEAFF; DNA: TGTGCCAGCAGCTTAAGTAATAGGGGGATCACTGAAGCTTTCTTT
V: TRBV5-1; size: -; D: -; J: TRBJ2-3; CDR3: CASSPRNLGAVTDTQYF; DNA: TGCGCCAGCAGCCCTCGCAATTTGGGGGCTGTCACAGATACGCAGTATTTT
V: TRBV30; size: -; D: TRBD1; J: TRBJ1-1; CDR3: CAWRGQMNTEAFF; DNA: TGTGCCTGGAGGGGACAGATGAACACTGAAGCTTTCTTT
V: TRBV7-8; size: -; D: -; J: TRBJ2-2; CDR3: CASSSVFSGELFF; DNA: TGTGCCAGCAGCTCAGTTTTCTCCGGGGAGCTGTTTTTT
V: TRBV10-2; size: -; D: -; J: TRBJ2-1; CDR3: CASSYQAGLTYNEQFF; DNA: TGCGCCAGCAGTTACCAAGCAGGGTTGACATACAATGAGCAGTTCTTC
V: TRBV7-9; size: -; D: TRBD1; J: TRBJ2-5; CDR3: CASSNRDRGLETQYF; DNA: TGTGCCAGCAGCAACCGGGACAGGGGGCTAGAGACCCAGTACTTC
V: TRBV7-2; size: -; D: -; J: TRBJ1-4; CDR3: CASSPYRTGEKLFF; DNA: TGTGCCAGCAGCCCGTACAGGACCGGTGAAAAACTGTTTTTT
V: TRBV11-2; size: -; D: -; J: TRBJ2-5; CDR3: CASSWVAGETQYF; DNA: TGTGCCAGCAGCTGGGTCGCGGGGGAGACCCAGTACTTC
V: TRBV28; size: -; D: TRBD1; J: TRBJ1-1; CDR3: CASSVQGRLEAFF; DNA: TGTGCCAGCAGTGTACAGGGGAGGCTTGAAGCTTTCTTT
V: TRBV2; size: -; D: TRBD1; J: TRBJ1-6; CDR3: CASSVAGQGLLHF; DNA: TGTGCCAGCAGTGTCGCGGGACAGGGCCTCCTCCACTTT
V: TRBV11-3; size: -; D: -; J: TRBJ1-1; CDR3: CASSLDRNTEAFF; DNA: TGTGCCAGCAGCTTAGACAGGAACACTGAAGCTTTCTTT
V: TRBV5-1; size: once; D: TRBD2; J: TRBJ2-2; CDR3: CASSPSWTSGRQGELFF; DNA: TGCGCCAGCAGCCCTTCCTGGACTAGCGGGAGGCAAGGGGAGCTGTTTTTT
V: TRBV9; size: -; D: TRBD2; J: TRBJ2-3; CDR3: CASSVGLSGRRSDTQYF; DNA: TGTGCCAGCAGCGTAGGCTTGAGCGGGAGGAGATCAGATACGCAGTATTTT
V: TRBV24-1; size: -; D: -; J: TRBJ1-2; CDR3: CATSEPFTGGYTF; DNA: TGTGCCACCAGTGAGCCTTTTACAGGGGGCTACACCTTC
V: TRBV10-1; size: -; D: -; J: TRBJ2-6; CDR3: CASSESGANVLTF; DNA: TGCGCCAGCAGCGAAAGCGGAGCCAACGTCCTGACTTTC